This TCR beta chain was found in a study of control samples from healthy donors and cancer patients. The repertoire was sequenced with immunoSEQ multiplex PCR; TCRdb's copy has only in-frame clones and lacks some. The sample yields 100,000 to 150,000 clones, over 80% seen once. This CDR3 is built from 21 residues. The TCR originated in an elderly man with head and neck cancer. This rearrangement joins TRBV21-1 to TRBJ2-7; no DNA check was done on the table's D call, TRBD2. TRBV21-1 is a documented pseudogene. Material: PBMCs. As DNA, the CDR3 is TGTGCCAGCAGCAATCGATTCGGCGGGACCCACACGTTGTCGAGCTCCTACGAGCAGTACTTC. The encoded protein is CASSNRFGGTHTLSSSYEQYF.